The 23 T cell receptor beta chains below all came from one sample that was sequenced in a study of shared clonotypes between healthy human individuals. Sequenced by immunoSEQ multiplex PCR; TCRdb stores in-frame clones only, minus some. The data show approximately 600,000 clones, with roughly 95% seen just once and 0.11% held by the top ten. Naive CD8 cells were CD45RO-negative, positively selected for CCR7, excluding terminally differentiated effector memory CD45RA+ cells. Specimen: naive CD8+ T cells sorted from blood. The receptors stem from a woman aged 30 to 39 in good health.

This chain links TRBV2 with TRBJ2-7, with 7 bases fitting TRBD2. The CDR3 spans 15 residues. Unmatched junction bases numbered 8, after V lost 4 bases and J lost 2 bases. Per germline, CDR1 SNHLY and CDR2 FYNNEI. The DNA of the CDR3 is TGTGCCAGCAGTGCAGGCGGGAGAAGAACCTACGAGCAGTACTTC. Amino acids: CASSAGGRRTYEQYF.

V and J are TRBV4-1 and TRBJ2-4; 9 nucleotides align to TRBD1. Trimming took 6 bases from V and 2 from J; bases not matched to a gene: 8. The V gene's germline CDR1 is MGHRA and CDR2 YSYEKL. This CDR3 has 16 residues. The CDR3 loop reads CASRTTGGASKNIQYF. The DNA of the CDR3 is TGCGCCAGCAGGACTACAGGGGGCGCGTCCAAAAACATTCAGTACTTC.

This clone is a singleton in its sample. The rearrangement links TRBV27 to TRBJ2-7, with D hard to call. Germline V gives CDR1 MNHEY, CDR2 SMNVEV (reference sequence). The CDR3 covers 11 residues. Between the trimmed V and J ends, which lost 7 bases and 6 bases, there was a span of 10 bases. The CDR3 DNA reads TGTGCCAGCACAGACGGGTCCGAGCAGTACTTC. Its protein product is CASTDGSEQYF.

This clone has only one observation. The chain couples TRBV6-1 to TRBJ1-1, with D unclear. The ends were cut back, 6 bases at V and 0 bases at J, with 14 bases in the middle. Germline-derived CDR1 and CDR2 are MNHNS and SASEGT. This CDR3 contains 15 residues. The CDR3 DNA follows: TGTGCCAGCAGCGCGATCTATCCTATGAACACTGAAGCTTTCTTT. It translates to CASSAIYPMNTEAFF.

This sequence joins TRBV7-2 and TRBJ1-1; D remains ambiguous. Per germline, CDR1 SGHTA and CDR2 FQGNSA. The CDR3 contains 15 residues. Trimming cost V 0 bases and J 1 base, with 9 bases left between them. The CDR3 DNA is TGTGCCAGCAGCTTAGCCGCGGGTACGAACACTGAAGCTTTCTTT. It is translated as CASSLAAGTNTEAFF. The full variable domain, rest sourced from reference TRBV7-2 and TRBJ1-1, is GAGVSQSPSNKVTEKGKDVELRCDPISGHTALYWYRQSLGQGLEFLIYFQGNSAPDKSGLPSDRFSAERTGGSVSTLTIQRTQQEDSAVYLCASSLAAGTNTEAFFGQGTRLTVV.

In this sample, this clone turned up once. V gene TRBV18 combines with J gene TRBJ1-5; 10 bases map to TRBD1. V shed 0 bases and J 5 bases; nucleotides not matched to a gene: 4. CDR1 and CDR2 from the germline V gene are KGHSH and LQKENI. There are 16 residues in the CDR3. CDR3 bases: TGTGCCAGCTCACCACCGGGGACAGGGGTCCATCAGCCCCAGCATTTT. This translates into CASSPPGTGVHQPQHF. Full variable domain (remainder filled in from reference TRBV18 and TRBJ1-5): NAGVMQNPRHLVRRRGQEARLRCSPMKGHSHVYWYRQLPEEGLKFMVYLQKENIIDESGMPKERFSAEFPKEGPSILRIQQVVRGDSAAYFCASSPPGTGVHQPQHFGDGTRLSIL.

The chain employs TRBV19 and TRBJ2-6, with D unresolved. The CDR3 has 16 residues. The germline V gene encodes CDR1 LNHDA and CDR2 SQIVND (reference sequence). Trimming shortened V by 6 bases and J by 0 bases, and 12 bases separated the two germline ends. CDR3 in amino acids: CASRPVHDSGANVLTF. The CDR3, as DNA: TGTGCCAGTAGGCCCGTCCACGACTCTGGGGCCAACGTCCTGACTTTC.

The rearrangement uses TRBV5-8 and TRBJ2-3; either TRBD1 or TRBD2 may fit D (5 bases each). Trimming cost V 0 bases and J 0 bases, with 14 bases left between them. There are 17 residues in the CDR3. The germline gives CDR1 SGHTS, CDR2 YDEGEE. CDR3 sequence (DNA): TGTGCCAGCAGCTTGGGTGTGGGACCTATTAGCACAGATACGCAGTATTTT. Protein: CASSLGVGPISTDTQYF. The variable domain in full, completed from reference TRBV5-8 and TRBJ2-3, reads EAGVTQSPTHLIKTRGQQATLRCSPISGHTSVYWYQQALGLGLQFLLWYDEGEERNRGNFPPRFSGRQFPNYSSELNVNALELEDSALYLCASSLGVGPISTDTQYFGPGTRLTVL.

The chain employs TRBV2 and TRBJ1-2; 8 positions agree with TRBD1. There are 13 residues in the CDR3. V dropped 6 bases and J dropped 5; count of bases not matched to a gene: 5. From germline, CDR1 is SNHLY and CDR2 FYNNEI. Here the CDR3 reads CASSPGTGYGYTF. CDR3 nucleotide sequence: TGTGCCAGCAGCCCTGGGACAGGTTATGGCTACACCTTC. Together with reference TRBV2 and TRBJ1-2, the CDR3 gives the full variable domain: EPEVTQTPSHQVTQMGQEVILRCVPISNHLYFYWYRQILGQKVEFLVSFYNNEISEKSEIFDDQFSVERPDGSNFTLKIRSTKLEDSAMYFCASSPGTGYGYTFGSGTRLTVV.

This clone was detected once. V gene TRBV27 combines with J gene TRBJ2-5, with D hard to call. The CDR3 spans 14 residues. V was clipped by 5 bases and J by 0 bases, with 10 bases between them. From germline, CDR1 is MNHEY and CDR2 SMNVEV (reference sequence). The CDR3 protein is CASSMAPYQETQYF. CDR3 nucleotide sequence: TGTGCCAGCAGTATGGCCCCGTACCAAGAGACCCAGTACTTC.

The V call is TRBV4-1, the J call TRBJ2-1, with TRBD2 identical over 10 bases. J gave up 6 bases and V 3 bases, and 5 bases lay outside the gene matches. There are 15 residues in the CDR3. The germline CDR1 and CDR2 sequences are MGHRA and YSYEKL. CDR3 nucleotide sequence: TGCGCCAGCAGCCAGACAGCGGGAGGGCTCAATGAGCAGTTCTTC. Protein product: CASSQTAGGLNEQFF.

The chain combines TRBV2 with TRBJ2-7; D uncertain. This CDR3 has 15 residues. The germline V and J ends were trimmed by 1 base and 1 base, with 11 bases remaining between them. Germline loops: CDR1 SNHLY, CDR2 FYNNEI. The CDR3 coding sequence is TGTGCCAGCAGTGAAGGCCGCTCCACTTCCTACGAGCAGTACTTC. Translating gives CASSEGRSTSYEQYF.

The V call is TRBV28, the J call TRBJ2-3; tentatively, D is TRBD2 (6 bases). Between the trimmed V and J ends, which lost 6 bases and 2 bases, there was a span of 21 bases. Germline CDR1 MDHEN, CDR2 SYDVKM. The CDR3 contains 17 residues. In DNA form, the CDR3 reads TGTGCCAGCAGCCAAAGCTCTAGCGTAATATACACAGATACGCAGTATTTT. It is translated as CASSQSSSVIYTDTQYF. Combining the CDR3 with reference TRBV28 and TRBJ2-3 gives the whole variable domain DVKVTQSSRYLVKRTGEKVFLECVQDMDHENMFWYRQDPGLGLRLIYFSYDVKMKEKGDIPEGYSVSREKKERFSLILESASTNQTSMYLCASSQSSSVIYTDTQYFGPGTRLTVL.

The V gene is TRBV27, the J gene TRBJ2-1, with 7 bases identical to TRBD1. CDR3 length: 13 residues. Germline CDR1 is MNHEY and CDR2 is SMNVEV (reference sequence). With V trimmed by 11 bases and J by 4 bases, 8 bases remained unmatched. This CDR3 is CASRDRIYNEQFF. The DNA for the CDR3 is TGTGCCTCTAGGGACAGAATATACAATGAGCAGTTCTTC.

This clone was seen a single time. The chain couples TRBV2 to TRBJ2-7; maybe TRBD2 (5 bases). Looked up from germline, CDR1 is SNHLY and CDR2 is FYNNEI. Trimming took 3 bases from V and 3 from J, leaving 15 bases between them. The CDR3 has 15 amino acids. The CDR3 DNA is TGTGCCAGCAGTGAGTCCGAGGGCTACCACTACGAGCAGTACTTC. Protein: CASSESEGYHYEQYF.

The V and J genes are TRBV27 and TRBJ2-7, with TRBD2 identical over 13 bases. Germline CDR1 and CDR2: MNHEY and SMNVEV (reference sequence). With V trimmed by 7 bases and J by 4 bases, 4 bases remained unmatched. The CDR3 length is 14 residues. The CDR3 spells CASMKLAGGYEQYF. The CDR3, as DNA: TGTGCCAGCATGAAACTAGCGGGAGGGTACGAGCAGTACTTC.

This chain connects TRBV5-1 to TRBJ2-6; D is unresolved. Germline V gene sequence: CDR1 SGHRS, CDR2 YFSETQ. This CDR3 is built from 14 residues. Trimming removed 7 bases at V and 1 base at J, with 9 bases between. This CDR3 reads CASWLGSGANVLTF. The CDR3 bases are TGCGCCAGCTGGTTGGGTTCTGGGGCCAACGTCCTGACTTTC.

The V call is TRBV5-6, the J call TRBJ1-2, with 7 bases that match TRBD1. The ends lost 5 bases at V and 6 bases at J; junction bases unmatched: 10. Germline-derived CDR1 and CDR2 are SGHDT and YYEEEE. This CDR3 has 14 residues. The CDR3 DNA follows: TGTGCCAGCAGAAACAGGGGAGTCCACGATGGCTACACCTTC. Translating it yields CASRNRGVHDGYTF.

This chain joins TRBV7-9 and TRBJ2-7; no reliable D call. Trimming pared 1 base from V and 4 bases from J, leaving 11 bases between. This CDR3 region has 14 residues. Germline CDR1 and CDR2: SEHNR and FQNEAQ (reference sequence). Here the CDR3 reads CASSLGPLGYEQYF. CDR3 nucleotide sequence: TGTGCCAGCAGCTTAGGGCCTCTCGGGTACGAGCAGTACTTC.

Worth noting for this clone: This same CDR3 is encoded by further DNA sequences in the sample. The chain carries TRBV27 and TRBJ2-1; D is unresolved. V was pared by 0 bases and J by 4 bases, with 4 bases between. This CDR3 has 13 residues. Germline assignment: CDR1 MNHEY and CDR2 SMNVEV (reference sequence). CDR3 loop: CASSLSRYNEQFF. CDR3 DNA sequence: TGTGCCAGCAGTTTATCGAGGTACAATGAGCAGTTCTTC.

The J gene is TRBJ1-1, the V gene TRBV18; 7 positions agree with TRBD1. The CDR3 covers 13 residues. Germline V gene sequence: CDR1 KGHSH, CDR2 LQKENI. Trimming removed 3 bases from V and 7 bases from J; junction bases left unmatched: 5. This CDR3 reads CASSPTGTDEAFF. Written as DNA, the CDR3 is TGTGCCAGCTCACCTACCGGGACAGATGAAGCTTTCTTT. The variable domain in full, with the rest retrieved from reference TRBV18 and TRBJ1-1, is NAGVMQNPRHLVRRRGQEARLRCSPMKGHSHVYWYRQLPEEGLKFMVYLQKENIIDESGMPKERFSAEFPKEGPSILRIQQVVRGDSAAYFCASSPTGTDEAFFGQGTRLTVV.

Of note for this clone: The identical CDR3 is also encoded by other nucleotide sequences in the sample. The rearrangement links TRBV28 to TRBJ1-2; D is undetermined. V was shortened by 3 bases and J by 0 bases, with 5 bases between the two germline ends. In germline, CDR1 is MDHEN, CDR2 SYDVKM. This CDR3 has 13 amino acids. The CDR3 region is CASSLSPNYGYTF. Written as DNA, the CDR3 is TGTGCCAGCAGTTTGAGCCCTAACTATGGCTACACCTTC.

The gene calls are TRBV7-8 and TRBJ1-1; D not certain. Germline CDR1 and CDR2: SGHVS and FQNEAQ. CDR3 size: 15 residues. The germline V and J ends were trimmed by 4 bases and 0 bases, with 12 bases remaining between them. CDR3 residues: CASSSRVTLNTEAFF. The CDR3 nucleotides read TGTGCCAGCAGCTCGCGAGTCACATTGAACACTGAAGCTTTCTTT.